These T cell receptor beta chains were read from a single sample in a study of post-analysis software for immune sequencing data. TCRdb fed the PCR reads into MiXCR, producing one record per CDR3 protein. The repertoire holds 350,000 to 450,000 distinct CDR3 sequences, more than 30% seen once, with less than 8% in the top ten. Sample: blood. These receptors all stem from a girl aged 2-10 years with multiple sclerosis. Each CDR3 is given with its conserved first and last residue. The D gene is left open where the match is weak. The size entry is marked missing in some rows and otherwise reads once, few, many or a size class.

>-|TRBV3-1|TRBJ2-4|TRBD2
CASSQASGRAKNIQYF
TGTGCCAGCAGCCAGGCTAGCGGAAGAGCCAAAAACATTCAGTACTTC
>-|TRBV7-3|TRBJ2-7|TRBD2
CASSLNRLAGDEQYF
TGTGCCAGCAGCTTAAACCGGCTAGCGGGAGACGAGCAGTACTTC
>-|TRBV7-8|TRBJ1-1|-
CASSLGVGVAGAFF
TGTGCCAGCAGCTTAGGGGTGGGAGTAGCTGGGGCTTTCTTT
>-|TRBV20-1|TRBJ1-4|-
CSASPGVFF
TGCAGTGCTAGCCCGGGGGTGTTTTTT
>many|TRBV20-1|TRBJ2-7|-
CSARRGSYEQYF
TGCAGTGCTCGGCGGGGCTCCTACGAGCAGTACTTC
>few|TRBV5-1|TRBJ1-2|-
CASGENDGYTF
TGCGCCAGCGGCGAAAACGACGGCTACACCTTC
>few|TRBV6-2/TRBV6-3|TRBJ1-2|-
CASRGSSSGYGYTF
TGTGCCAGCAGGGGGTCTTCAAGCGGCTATGGCTACACCTTC
>-|TRBV28|TRBJ2-3|TRBD1
CAASRQGDTDTQYF
TGTGCCGCCAGTCGGCAGGGGGACACAGATACGCAGTATTTT
>few|TRBV6-2/TRBV6-3|TRBJ1-5|-
CASSYSTYSNQPQHF
TGTGCCAGCAGTTACAGTACGTATAGCAATCAGCCCCAGCATTTT
>-|TRBV6-2/TRBV6-3|TRBJ2-7|TRBD1
CASSFSSRNFRGPPKFTSYNEQYF
TGTGCCAGCAGTTTCTCATCCCGGAACTTTAGGGGGCCTCCTAAGTTTACCTCCTACAATGAGCAGTACTTC
>-|TRBV20-1|TRBJ2-7|TRBD2
CSAGGGRAVYEQYF
TGCAGTGCCGGAGGCGGGAGGGCCGTATACGAGCAGTACTTC
>-|TRBV28|TRBJ2-7|-
CVSSLSYEQYF
TGTGTCAGCAGTTTATCCTACGAGCAGTACTTC
>-|TRBV7-9|TRBJ1-2|-
CASPPDQTINGYTF
TGTGCCAGCCCCCCGGACCAGACCATCAATGGCTACACCTTC
>-|TRBV15|TRBJ2-7|TRBD2
CATSPEGGGSYEQYF
TGTGCCACCAGCCCCGAGGGCGGGGGCTCCTACGAGCAGTACTTC
>-|TRBV5-1|TRBJ1-4|-
CASSLGQPYNEKLFF
TGCGCCAGCAGCTTAGGACAGCCCTATAATGAAAAACTGTTTTTT
>-|TRBV6-6|TRBJ2-7|TRBD2
CASRETSGAYYEQYF
TGTGCCAGCAGGGAAACTAGCGGAGCTTACTACGAGCAGTACTTC
>-|TRBV4-2|TRBJ1-2|-
CASSRSAGEDYGYTF
TGTGCCAGCAGCAGGTCGGCAGGGGAGGACTATGGCTACACCTTC
>few|TRBV14|TRBJ2-1|-
CASSPSIRTLNNEQFF
TGTGCCAGCAGCCCGTCAATTAGGACCTTAAACAATGAGCAGTTCTTC
>-|TRBV20-1|TRBJ2-5|-
CSARVVVQETQYF
TGCAGTGCTAGAGTCGTGGTCCAAGAGACCCAGTACTTC
>many|TRBV28|TRBJ2-7|-
CASSSIPYEQYF
TGTGCCAGCAGCTCCATCCCCTACGAGCAGTACTTC
>-|TRBV6-6|TRBJ2-1|-
CASSLYSVSYNEQFF
TGTGCCAGCAGTCTCTATAGCGTTTCCTACAATGAGCAGTTCTTC
>-|TRBV2|TRBJ2-3|TRBD1
CASSRDRGSITDTQYF
TGTGCCAGCAGCAGGGACAGGGGGTCGATCACAGATACGCAGTATTTT
>-|TRBV14|TRBJ2-5|TRBD1
CASSQQTGGETQYF
TGTGCCAGCAGCCAGCAGACAGGGGGAGAGACCCAGTACTTC
>-|TRBV29-1|TRBJ1-2|-
CSVERGSYGYTF
TGCAGCGTTGAAAGGGGGTCCTATGGCTACACCTTC
>-|TRBV10-3|TRBJ2-3|TRBD2
CAIRDKTSGTDTQYF
TGTGCCATCAGGGATAAGACTAGCGGCACAGATACGCAGTATTTT
>many|TRBV7-8|TRBJ1-1|-
CASSLGWAGDRTEAFF
TGTGCCAGCAGCTTAGGTTGGGCAGGGGATAGGACTGAAGCTTTCTTT
>few|TRBV7-8|TRBJ2-6|-
CASSFGLWGANVLTF
TGTGCCAGCAGCTTCGGACTCTGGGGGGCCAACGTCCTGACTTTC
>once|TRBV6-5|TRBJ2-7|TRBD2
CASSPGAGGPLEQYF
TGTGCCAGCAGTCCTGGAGCGGGAGGGCCCCTCGAGCAGTACTTC
>few|TRBV7-9|TRBJ2-7|-
CASSLGRESYEQYF
TGTGCCAGCAGCTTAGGCAGGGAAAGCTACGAGCAGTACTTC